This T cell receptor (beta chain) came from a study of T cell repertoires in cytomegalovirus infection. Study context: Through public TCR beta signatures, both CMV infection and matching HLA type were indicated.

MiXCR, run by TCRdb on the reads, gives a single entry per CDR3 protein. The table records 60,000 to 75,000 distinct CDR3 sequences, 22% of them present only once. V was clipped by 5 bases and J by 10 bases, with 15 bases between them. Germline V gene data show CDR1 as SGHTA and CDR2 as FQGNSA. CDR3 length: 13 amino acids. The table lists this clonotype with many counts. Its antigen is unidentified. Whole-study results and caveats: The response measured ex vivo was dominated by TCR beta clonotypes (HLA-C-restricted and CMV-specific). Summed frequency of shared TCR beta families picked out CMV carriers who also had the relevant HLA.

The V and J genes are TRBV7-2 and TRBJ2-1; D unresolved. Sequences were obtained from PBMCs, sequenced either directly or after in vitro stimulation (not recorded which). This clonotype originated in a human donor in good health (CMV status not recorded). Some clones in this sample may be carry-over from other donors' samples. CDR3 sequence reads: CASSAAGRVEQFF. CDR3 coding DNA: TGTGCCAGCAGCGCCGCCGGACGGGTGGAGCAGTTCTTC.